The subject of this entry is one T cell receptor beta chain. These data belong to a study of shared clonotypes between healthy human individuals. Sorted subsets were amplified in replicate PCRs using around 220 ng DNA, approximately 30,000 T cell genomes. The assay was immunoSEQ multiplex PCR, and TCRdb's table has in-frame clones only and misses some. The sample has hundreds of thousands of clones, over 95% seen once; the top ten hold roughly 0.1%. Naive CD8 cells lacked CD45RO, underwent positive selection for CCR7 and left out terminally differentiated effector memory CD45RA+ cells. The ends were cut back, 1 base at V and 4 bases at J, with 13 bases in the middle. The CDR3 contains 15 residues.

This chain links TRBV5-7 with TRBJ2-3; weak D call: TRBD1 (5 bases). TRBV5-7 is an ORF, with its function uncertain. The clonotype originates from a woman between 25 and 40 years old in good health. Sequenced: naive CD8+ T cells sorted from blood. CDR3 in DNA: TGTGCCAGCAGCTTGTCAGGGTATGGTCCAGATACGCAGTATTTT. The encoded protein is CASSLSGYGPDTQYF.